This TCR beta chain was captured in a study of OX40 agonist ivuxolimab in advanced cancers. Whole-study context: Patients undergoing dose escalation presented with hepatocellular carcinoma, melanoma, renal cell or head and neck cancer.

Germline-derived CDR1 and CDR2 are MNHEY and SMNVEV (reference sequence). Trimming removed 2 bases at V and 1 base at J, with 8 bases between. This CDR3 is built from 14 residues. The method was immunoSEQ multiplex PCR; TCRdb's version includes in-frame clones alone and lacks a portion of them. The sample includes tens of thousands of clones, 70% to 90% seen only once; the top ten take about 0.6%. The sequence was obtained from an adult with an advanced solid tumor such as melanoma, head and neck, liver or kidney cancer. The V and J genes are TRBV27 and TRBJ2-5; D is undetermined. This specimen consisted of CD4+ or CD8+ T cells sorted from blood, obtained in a trial of the OX40 agonist ivuxolimab. For the CDR3, the DNA is TGTGCCAGCAGTTTAGGGTGGCGCCAAGAGACCCAGTACTTC. It encodes CASSLGWRQETQYF.